Listed here are 23 T cell receptor beta chains from one sample, sequenced in a study of vaccination and CD4 T cells after COVID-19. Treatment reported: approximately 9-day PBMC culture with coronavirus spike peptide pools or control peptides (ViraFEST assay). These TCRs are of unknown antigen specificity. The study sequenced cultured CD4+ T cell DNA using the Oncomine TCR Beta short-read assay. Via MiXCR, TCRdb re-called the PCR reads, giving one row per CDR3 protein. The sample lists tens of thousands of distinct CDR3 sequences, around 48% occurring once. Sequencing used CD4+ T cells from blood, cultured in vitro. These receptors were taken from a human donor who had recovered from COVID-19.

This clonotype has only a few counts. The chain is built from TRBV6-2 or TRBV6-3 and TRBJ1-2; 7 nucleotides agree with TRBD1. V lost 4 bases, J lost 1 base, and 9 bases stayed unmatched. The CDR3 contains 16 residues. The V gene's germline CDR1 is MNHEY and CDR2 SVGEGT. Here the CDR3 reads CASSSRQGGLNYGYTF. For the CDR3, the DNA is TGTGCCAGCAGTTCGAGGCAGGGGGGACTTAACTATGGCTACACCTTC.

The gene calls are TRBV6-2 or TRBV6-3 and TRBJ2-7; TRBD1 matches 8 bases. J lost 6 bases, V lost 5 bases, and 3 bases had no gene match. This CDR3 is 12 amino acids long. Per the germline V gene, CDR1 is MNHEY and CDR2 is SVGEGT. The CDR3 is CASSGQGPEQYF. The CDR3 DNA sequence: TGTGCCAGCAGTGGACAGGGACCCGAGCAGTACTTC.

In this sample, this clonotype turned up once. J is TRBJ2-1 and V is TRBV9; D gene uncertain. V dropped 0 bases and J dropped 4 bases, with 5 bases sitting between them. Germline CDR1 reads SGDLS; CDR2 reads YYNGEE. The CDR3 contains 13 residues. In DNA, the CDR3 is TGTGCCAGCAGCGTAGACCCGTACAATGAGCAGTTCTTC. It encodes CASSVDPYNEQFF.

The chain carries TRBV7-6 and TRBJ1-1; D may be TRBD1 (6 bases). This CDR3 has 16 amino acids. Germline V gene lookup returns CDR1 SGHVS and CDR2 FNYEAQ. V was trimmed by 1 base and J by 4 bases, leaving 16 bases between them. The CDR3 DNA sequence: TGTGCCAGCAGCTTAGTCGGGGGGGCACGGGTCACTGAAGCTTTCTTT. This translates into CASSLVGGARVTEAFF.

V and J are TRBV20-1 and TRBJ2-1, with 11 bases that match TRBD2. The V segment lost 5 bases and the J segment 9 bases; nucleotides outside the gene matches: 12. Germline V CDR1 and CDR2: DFQATT, SNEGSKA (reference sequence). The CDR3 contains 15 residues. The CDR3 is CSALVTASGGPEQFF. CDR3 nucleotide sequence: TGCAGTGCTCTCGTGACGGCTAGCGGGGGGCCTGAGCAGTTCTTC.

The chain has TRBV11-2 and TRBJ1-2, with a tentative D call TRBD1 (6 bases). This CDR3 contains 13 residues. V gave up 5 bases and J gave up 4 bases, with 11 bases separating them. From germline, CDR1 is SGHAT and CDR2 FQNNGV. The CDR3 nucleotides are TGTGCCAGCAGCGCACAGGGAATCTATGGCTACACCTTC. Translated, it gives CASSAQGIYGYTF.

This clonotype occurred a few times. This chain joins TRBV20-1 and TRBJ2-5, with 11 bases that match TRBD1. There are 13 residues in the CDR3. The germline gives CDR1 DFQATT, CDR2 SNEGSKA (reference sequence). V trimming: 6 bases; J trimming: 6 bases; junction bases outside the gene matches: 6. The CDR3 DNA sequence: TGCAGTGCGTGGACAGGGGGCAAGAAGACCCAGTACTTC. Amino acid sequence: CSAWTGGKKTQYF.

This chain links TRBV28 with TRBJ1-2; 8 bases align to TRBD1. The V gene's germline CDR1 is MDHEN and CDR2 SYDVKM. With V trimmed by 4 bases and J by 8 bases, 9 bases remained unmatched. The CDR3 is made up of 14 amino acids. The CDR3 region has the DNA TGTGCCAGCAGTTGGGACAGGTTAGGCATCGGCTACACCTTC. It yields the protein CASSWDRLGIGYTF.

The genes are TRBV5-1 and TRBJ2-3; perhaps TRBD1 as D (6 bases). The CDR3 consists of 14 residues. The germline V gene has CDR1 SGHRS and CDR2 YFSETQ. Trimming pared 4 bases from V and 3 bases from J, leaving 12 bases between. For the CDR3, the DNA is TGCGCCAGCAGCATAGGACAGAAGACAGATACGCAGTATTTT. As protein: CASSIGQKTDTQYF.

The chain carries TRBV7-9 and TRBJ2-1, with TRBD2 identical over 8 bases. Trimming cost V 2 bases and J 4 bases; bases outside gene matches: 7. Per germline, CDR1 SEHNR and CDR2 FQNEAQ (reference sequence). The CDR3 totals 16 residues. The CDR3 sequence is CASSLIKRERYNEQFF. Here the CDR3 DNA reads TGTGCCAGCAGCTTAATTAAGCGGGAGAGATACAATGAGCAGTTCTTC.

Concerning this clonotype: The junction differs from germline at one of its ends, possibly a read error. The gene calls are TRBV25-1 and TRBJ1-2; 8 bases match TRBD1. The CDR3 totals 14 residues. Per germline, CDR1 MGHDK and CDR2 SYGVNS. The CDR3 here is CTSSEGQGRGGYTF. DNA of the CDR3: TGTACCAGCAGTGAAGGACAGGGTAGGGGTGGCTACACCTTC.

This chain connects TRBV6-2 or TRBV6-3 to TRBJ1-5, with a weak D call TRBD1 (5 bases). Trimming cost V 10 bases and J 1 base, with 8 bases left between them. The CDR3 consists of 12 residues. Germline V gene sequence: CDR1 MNHEY, CDR2 SVGEGT. The CDR3 region is CATRDSNQPQHF. CDR3 sequence (DNA): TGTGCCACCCGGGACAGCAATCAGCCCCAGCATTTT.

This clonotype has only a few counts. The chain recombines TRBV7-9 with TRBJ2-5; 10 bases align to TRBD1. The length of the CDR3 is 15 residues. Germline V gives CDR1 SEHNR, CDR2 FQNEAQ (reference sequence). The trim removed 5 bases at V and 4 bases at J, leaving 7 bases unmatched. The CDR3 DNA reads as TGTGCCAGCAGCGCGATGACAGGGGGCAGAGAGACCCAGTACTTC. The encoded protein is CASSAMTGGRETQYF.

The chain is built from TRBV30 and TRBJ1-2, with unresolved D. V lost 3 bases to trimming and J lost 8 bases, with 10 bases between them. The germline V gene encodes CDR1 GTSNPN and CDR2 SVGIG (reference sequence). The CDR3 totals 11 residues. CDR3 sequence reads: CAWRAPEGYTF. The CDR3 nucleotides read TGTGCCTGGAGAGCCCCCGAGGGCTACACCTTC.

Only a few counts were recorded for this clonotype. This rearrangement joins TRBV7-9 to TRBJ2-1; D call uncertain. Trimming left V 0 bases short and J 7 bases short, with 7 bases between. The germline V gene has CDR1 SEHNR and CDR2 FQNEAQ (reference sequence). CDR3 length: 13 amino acids. The CDR3 bases are TGTGCCAGCAGCTTAGCGAAAAGGAATGAGCAGTTCTTC. It codes for CASSLAKRNEQFF.

The chain joins TRBV12-3 or TRBV12-4 to TRBJ2-7; D possibly corresponds to TRBD2 (6 bases). V gave up 2 bases and J gave up 5 bases, with 13 bases separating them. The CDR3 spans 14 residues. This CDR3 is CASSLSRRVDEQYF. CDR3 sequence (DNA): TGTGCCAGCAGTTTATCGCGGAGGGTCGACGAGCAGTACTTC.

The gene calls are TRBV19 and TRBJ1-6; D gene uncertain. The ends were cut back, 8 bases at V and 0 bases at J, with 5 bases in the middle. The CDR3 runs to 13 residues. Looked up from germline, CDR1 is LNHDA and CDR2 is SQIVND (reference sequence). This CDR3 reads CASRSSYNSPLHF. The CDR3 region has the DNA TGTGCCAGTCGAAGCTCCTATAATTCACCCCTCCACTTT.

The chain combines TRBV20-1 with TRBJ2-1; no reliable D call. The V gene's germline CDR1 is DFQATT and CDR2 SNEGSKA (reference sequence). V was trimmed by 0 bases and J by 0 bases, leaving 12 bases between them. CDR3 size: 16 residues. CDR3 DNA sequence: TGCAGTGCTAGAGAGTTTACTTCTAGCTCCTACAATGAGCAGTTCTTC. It encodes CSAREFTSSSYNEQFF.

The chain links TRBV24-1 to TRBJ2-2; D is ambiguous. The CDR3 spans 14 residues. Trimming removed 0 bases from V and 2 bases from J, with 3 bases in between. Germline V gives CDR1 KGHDR, CDR2 SFDVKD. This chain's CDR3 is CATSDLINTGELFF. The CDR3 coding sequence is TGTGCCACCAGTGATTTGATTAACACCGGGGAGCTGTTTTTT.

The chain links TRBV23-1 to TRBJ2-2, with D possibly TRBD1 on 8 matching bases. TRBV23-1 is an open reading frame, and its role is uncertain. The CDR3 has 20 amino acids. With 3 bases removed from V and 0 bases from J, the gap between germline ends came to 23 bases. The CDR3 region is CASSHYEGGDRNANTGELFF. In DNA, the CDR3 is TGCGCCAGCAGTCACTACGAGGGGGGGGACAGGAACGCGAACACCGGGGAGCTGTTTTTT.

The V and J genes are TRBV20-1 and TRBJ2-1, with TRBD2 matching 8 bases. This CDR3 has 16 amino acids. Germline CDR1 DFQATT, CDR2 SNEGSKA (reference sequence). V shed 6 bases, J shed 2 bases, and the junction held 12 bases outside the gene matches. CDR3 loop: CSAQNPSGSPYNEQFF. CDR3 nucleotides: TGCAGTGCGCAGAACCCTAGCGGGTCACCCTACAATGAGCAGTTCTTC.

In its sample, this clonotype was seen a few times. The chain links TRBV20-1 to TRBJ2-4, with D hard to call. The CDR3 has 14 residues. Germline V lookup: CDR1 DFQATT, CDR2 SNEGSKA (reference sequence). The V gene lost 0 bases and the J gene lost 7 bases, with 13 bases spanning the gap. The CDR3 sequence: CSARDGIVTNIQYF. For the CDR3, the DNA is TGCAGTGCTAGAGATGGAATAGTTACCAACATTCAGTACTTC.

The rearrangement joins TRBV19 to TRBJ1-5; D is unresolved. The CDR3 covers 19 residues. Germline assignment: CDR1 LNHDA and CDR2 SQIVND (reference sequence). Trimming shortened V by 3 bases and J by 4 bases, and 25 bases separated the two germline ends. The CDR3 loop reads CASSMVILGIRAENQPQHF. CDR3 DNA sequence: TGTGCCAGTAGTATGGTAATCCTAGGGATCCGGGCCGAGAATCAGCCCCAGCATTTT.